What follows describes a single T cell receptor (beta chain). Its antigen is unidentified. This entry is derived from a study of cytotoxic CD8 clonotypes in ibrutinib-treated CLL. Notes on the study in general: At baseline, clonality was higher than in age-matched healthy donors and correlated with CD8+ counts. Clonality went up at ibrutinib response and then declined back toward baseline at progression. Contraction or stability on treatment was seen for public clonotypes, which were uncommon.

Assay: immunoSEQ multiplex PCR; the TCRdb copy retains only in-frame clones and omits some. The table has just over 200,000 clones, 60% to 80% seen once; the top ten hold about 6.2%. Germline loops: CDR1 SNHLY, CDR2 FYNNEI. The CDR3 is 15 residues long. Trimming removed 0 bases at V and 7 bases at J, with 10 bases between. The chain carries TRBV2 and TRBJ1-6; D uncertain. This receptor was taken from a human donor with chronic lymphocytic leukemia. This sample comprised PBMCs, obtained after 12 months of ibrutinib treatment. Here the CDR3 DNA reads TGTGCCAGCAGTGAAGCGAACAGCAAAAATTCACCCCTCCACTTT. Translating gives CASSEANSKNSPLHF.